This T cell receptor (beta chain) was observed in a study of cytomegalovirus exposure and HLA in healthy donors. In its sample, this clone was seen a few times. 13 Jbeta primers and 60 Vbeta primers were used for the PCR. Sequencing used immunoSEQ multiplex PCR; TCRdb keeps in-frame clones, though not all of them. The data show about 210,000 clones, with approximately 83% seen just once and approximately 10% held by the top ten. Germline CDR1 and CDR2: SGHNT and YYREEE (reference sequence). This CDR3 has 16 residues. The V gene lost 0 bases and the J gene lost 1 base, with 11 bases spanning the gap. V usage is TRBV5-4 and J usage is TRBJ1-5; D gene uncertain. This receptor was identified in a woman in her forties or fifties in good health and CMV-seropositive. The material sequenced was PBMCs. The CDR3 region has the DNA TGTGCCAGCAGCTTGGCGGGGTACGGGAGCAATCAGCCCCAGCATTTT. Its translation is CASSLAGYGSNQPQHF.